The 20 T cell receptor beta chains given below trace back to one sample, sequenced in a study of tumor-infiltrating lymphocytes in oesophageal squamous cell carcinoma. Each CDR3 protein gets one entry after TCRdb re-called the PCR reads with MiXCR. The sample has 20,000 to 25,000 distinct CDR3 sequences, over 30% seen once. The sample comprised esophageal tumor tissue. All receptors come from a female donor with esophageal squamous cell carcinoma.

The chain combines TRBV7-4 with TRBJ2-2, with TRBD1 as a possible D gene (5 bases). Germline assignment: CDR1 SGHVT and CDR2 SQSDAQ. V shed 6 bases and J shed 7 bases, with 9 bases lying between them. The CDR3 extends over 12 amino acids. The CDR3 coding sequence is TGTGCCAGCAGGCAGGGAAACGGGGAGCTGTTTTTT. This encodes CASRQGNGELFF.

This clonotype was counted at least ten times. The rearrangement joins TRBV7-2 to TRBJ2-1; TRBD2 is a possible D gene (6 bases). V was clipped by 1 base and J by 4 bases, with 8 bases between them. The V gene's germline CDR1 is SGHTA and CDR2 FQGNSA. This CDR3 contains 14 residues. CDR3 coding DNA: TGTGCCAGCAGCTTAGGGGGACTGTACAATGAGCAGTTCTTC. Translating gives CASSLGGLYNEQFF.

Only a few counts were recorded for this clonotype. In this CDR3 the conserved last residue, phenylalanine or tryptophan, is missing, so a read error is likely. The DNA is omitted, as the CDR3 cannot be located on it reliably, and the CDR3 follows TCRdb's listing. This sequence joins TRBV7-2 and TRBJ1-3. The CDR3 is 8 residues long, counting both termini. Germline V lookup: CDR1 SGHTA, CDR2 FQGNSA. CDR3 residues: CASSFPPR.

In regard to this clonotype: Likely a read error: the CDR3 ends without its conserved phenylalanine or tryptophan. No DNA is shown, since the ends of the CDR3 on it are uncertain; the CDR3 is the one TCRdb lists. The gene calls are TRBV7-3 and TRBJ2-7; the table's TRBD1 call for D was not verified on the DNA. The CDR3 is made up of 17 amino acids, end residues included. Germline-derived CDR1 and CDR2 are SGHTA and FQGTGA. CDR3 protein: CASSLTPSWGHTMSSSS.

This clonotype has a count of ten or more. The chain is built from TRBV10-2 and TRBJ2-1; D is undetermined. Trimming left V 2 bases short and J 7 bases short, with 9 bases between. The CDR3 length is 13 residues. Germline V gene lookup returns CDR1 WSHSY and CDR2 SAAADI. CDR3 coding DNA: TGCGCCAGCAGTGAGAAGGCGTTTAATGAGCAGTTCTTC. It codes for CASSEKAFNEQFF.

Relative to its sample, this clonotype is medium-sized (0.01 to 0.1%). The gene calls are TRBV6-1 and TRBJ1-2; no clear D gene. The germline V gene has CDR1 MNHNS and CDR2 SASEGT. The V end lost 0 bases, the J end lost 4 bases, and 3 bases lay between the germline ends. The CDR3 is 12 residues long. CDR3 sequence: CASSEAGYGYTF. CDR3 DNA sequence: TGTGCCAGCAGTGAAGCAGGCTATGGCTACACCTTC.

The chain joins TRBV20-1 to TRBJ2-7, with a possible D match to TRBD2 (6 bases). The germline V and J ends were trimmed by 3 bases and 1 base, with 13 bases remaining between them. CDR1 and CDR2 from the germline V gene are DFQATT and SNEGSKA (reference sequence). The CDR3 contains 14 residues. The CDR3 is CSARDGSLSYEQYF. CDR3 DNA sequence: TGCAGTGCTAGGGACGGGAGCCTTTCCTACGAGCAGTACTTC.

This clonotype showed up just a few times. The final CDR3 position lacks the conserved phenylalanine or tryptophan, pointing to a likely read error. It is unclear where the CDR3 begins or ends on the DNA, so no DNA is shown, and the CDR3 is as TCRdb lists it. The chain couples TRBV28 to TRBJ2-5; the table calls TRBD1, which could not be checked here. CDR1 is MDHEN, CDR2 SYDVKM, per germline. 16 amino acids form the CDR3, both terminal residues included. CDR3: CASSLTGGGYGYTFGS.

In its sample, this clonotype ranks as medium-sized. This chain's CDR3 is CASSRGQGGHQPQHF. The CDR3 DNA follows: TGTGCCAGCAGCAGGGGACAGGGGGGGCATCAGCCCCAGCATTTT. The rearrangement uses TRBV7-8 and TRBJ1-5, with 11 bases that match TRBD1. Germline loops: CDR1 SGHVS, CDR2 FQNEAQ. V trimming: 5 bases; J trimming: 5 bases; junction bases outside the gene matches: 5. The CDR3 extends over 15 amino acids. Full variable domain (rest looked up from reference TRBV7-8 and TRBJ1-5): GAGVSQSPRYKVAKRGQDVALRCDPISGHVSLFWYQQALGQGPEFLTYFQNEAQLDKSGLPSDRFFAERPEGSVSTLKIQRTQQEDSAVYLCASSRGQGGHQPQHFGDGTRLSIL.

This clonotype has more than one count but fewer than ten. The CDR3 nucleotides read TGTGCCAGTAGTTCCAGGACTAGCGGGTTTACCTACAATGAGCAGTTCTTC. It translates to CASSSRTSGFTYNEQFF. The rearrangement joins TRBV19 to TRBJ2-1, with 11 bases aligning to TRBD2. Germline V lookup: CDR1 LNHDA, CDR2 SQIVND (reference sequence). V gave up 5 bases and J gave up 2 bases; unmatched junction bases: 8. The CDR3 is made up of 17 amino acids.

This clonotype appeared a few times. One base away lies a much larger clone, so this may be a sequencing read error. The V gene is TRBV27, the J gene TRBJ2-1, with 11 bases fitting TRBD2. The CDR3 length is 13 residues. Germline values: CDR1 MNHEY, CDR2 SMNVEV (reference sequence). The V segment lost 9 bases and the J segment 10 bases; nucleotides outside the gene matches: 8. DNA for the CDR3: TGTGCCAGTAAGACTAGCGGGATGGAGGAGCAGTTCTTC. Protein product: CASKTSGMEEQFF.

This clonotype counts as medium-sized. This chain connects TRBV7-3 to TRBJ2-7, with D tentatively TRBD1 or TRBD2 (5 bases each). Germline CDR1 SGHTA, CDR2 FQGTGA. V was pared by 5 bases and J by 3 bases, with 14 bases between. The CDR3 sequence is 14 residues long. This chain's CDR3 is CASSKGDGHYEQYF. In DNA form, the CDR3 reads TGTGCCAGCAGCAAAGGGGACGGCCACTACGAGCAGTACTTC. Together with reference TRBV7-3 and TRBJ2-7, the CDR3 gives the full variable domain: GAGVSQTPSNKVTEKGKYVELRCDPISGHTALYWYRQSLGQGPEFLIYFQGTGAADDSGLPNDRFFAVRPEGSVSTLKIQRTERGDSAVYLCASSKGDGHYEQYFGPGTRLTVT.

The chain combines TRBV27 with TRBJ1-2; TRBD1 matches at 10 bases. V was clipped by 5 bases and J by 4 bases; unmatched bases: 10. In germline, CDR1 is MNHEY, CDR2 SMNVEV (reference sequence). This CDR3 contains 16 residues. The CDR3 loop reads CASSALGQGVGYGYTF. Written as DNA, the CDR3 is TGTGCCAGCAGTGCCCTCGGACAGGGGGTTGGCTATGGCTACACCTTC.

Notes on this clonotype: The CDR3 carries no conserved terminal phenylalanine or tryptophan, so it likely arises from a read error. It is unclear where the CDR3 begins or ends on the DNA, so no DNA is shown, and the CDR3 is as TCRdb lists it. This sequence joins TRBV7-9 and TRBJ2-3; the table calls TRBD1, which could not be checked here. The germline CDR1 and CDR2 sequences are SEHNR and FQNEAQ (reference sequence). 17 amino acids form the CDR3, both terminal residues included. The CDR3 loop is CASSRNDRPNYGYTFGS.

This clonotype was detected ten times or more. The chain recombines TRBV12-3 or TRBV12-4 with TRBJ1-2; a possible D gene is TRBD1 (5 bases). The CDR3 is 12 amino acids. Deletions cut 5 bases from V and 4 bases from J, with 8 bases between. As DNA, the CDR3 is TGTGCCAGCAGTCAGGGAGGCTATGGCTACACCTTC. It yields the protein CASSQGGYGYTF.

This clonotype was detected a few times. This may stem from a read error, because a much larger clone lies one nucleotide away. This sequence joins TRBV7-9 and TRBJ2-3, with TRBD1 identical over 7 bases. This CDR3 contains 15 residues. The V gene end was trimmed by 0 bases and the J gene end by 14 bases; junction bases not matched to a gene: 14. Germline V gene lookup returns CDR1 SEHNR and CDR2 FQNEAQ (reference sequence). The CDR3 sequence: CASSLAGGRTGELYF. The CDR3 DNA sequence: TGTGCCAGCAGCTTAGCAGGGGGCCGCACCGGGGAGCTGTATTTT.

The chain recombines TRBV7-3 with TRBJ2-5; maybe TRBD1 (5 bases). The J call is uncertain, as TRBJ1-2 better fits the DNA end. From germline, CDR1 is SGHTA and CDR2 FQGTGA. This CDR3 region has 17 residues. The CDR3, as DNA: TGTGCCAGCAGCTTACAGCCCCTTGACAGCCTCAACTATGGCTACACCTTC. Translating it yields CASSLQPLDSLNYGYTF.

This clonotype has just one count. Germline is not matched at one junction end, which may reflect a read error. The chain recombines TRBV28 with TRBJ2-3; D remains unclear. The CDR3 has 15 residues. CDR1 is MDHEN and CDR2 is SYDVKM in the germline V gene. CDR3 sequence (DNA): TGTGCCAGCAGTGGCGAGAAAGGAAGCAGAGATACGCAGTATTTT. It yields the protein CASSGEKGSRDTQYF.

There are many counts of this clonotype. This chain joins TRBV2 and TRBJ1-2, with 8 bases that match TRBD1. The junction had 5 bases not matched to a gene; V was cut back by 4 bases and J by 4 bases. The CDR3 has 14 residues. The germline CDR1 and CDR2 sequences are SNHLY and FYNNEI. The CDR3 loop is CASSGLGQGYGYTF. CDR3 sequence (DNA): TGTGCCAGCAGTGGTCTTGGACAGGGCTATGGCTACACCTTC. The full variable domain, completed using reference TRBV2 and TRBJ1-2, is EPEVTQTPSHQVTQMGQEVILRCVPISNHLYFYWYRQILGQKVEFLVSFYNNEISEKSEIFDDQFSVERPDGSNFTLKIRSTKLEDSAMYFCASSGLGQGYGYTFGSGTRLTVV.

CDR3 DNA sequence: TGTGCCAGCAGTGCTCGGAAGGGAGACAGGGAACCGATACCGAACACCGGGGAGCTGTTTTTT. Translating it yields CASSARKGDREPIPNTGELFF. This rearrangement joins TRBV6-1 to TRBJ2-2; TRBD1 matches at 7 bases. Germline loops: CDR1 MNHNS, CDR2 SASEGT. CDR3 length equals 21 residues. With V trimmed by 4 bases and J by 0 bases, 20 bases remained unmatched.